The 3 T cell receptor beta chains below come from one sample, sequenced in a study of blood T cell repertoires in COVID-19. Sequencing used immunoSEQ multiplex PCR; TCRdb keeps in-frame clones, though not all of them. The data show approximately 250,000 clones, with about 82% seen just once and around 6% held by the top ten. Sequenced sample: peripheral blood. All receptors come from a woman older than 75 with COVID-19, enrolled during active disease.

This clone occurred once. The V call is TRBV6-5, the J call TRBJ2-5; tentative D call: TRBD1 (6 bases). CDR1 MNHEY and CDR2 SVGAGI come from the germline V gene. This CDR3 is built from 14 residues. V lost 7 bases to trimming and J lost 5 bases, with 17 bases between them. CDR3 nucleotide sequence: TGTGCCAGCAATTCCAAAAGGGGGTTTGAGACCCAGTACTTC. It codes for CASNSKRGFETQYF.

The rearrangement joins TRBV5-1 to TRBJ2-2; 11 nucleotides line up with TRBD1. CDR1 and CDR2 (germline): SGHRS, YFSETQ. The CDR3 loop spans 15 amino acids. The V gene end was trimmed by 4 bases and the J gene end by 4 bases; junction bases not matched to a gene: 3. The CDR3 here is CASSKGTGGTGELFF. The DNA for the CDR3 is TGCGCCAGCAGCAAGGGGACAGGGGGCACCGGGGAGCTGTTTTTT.

This chain connects TRBV15 to TRBJ2-1; TRBD2 matches 9 bases. CDR3 length: 18 residues. Germline lookup yields CDR1 LNHNV and CDR2 YYDKDF (reference sequence). V shed 0 bases and J 6 bases; nucleotides not matched to a gene: 12. Here the CDR3 DNA reads TGTGCCACCAGCAGAGATCTTAGAGTCGGCGGGGGGGGCAATGAGCAGTTCTTC. It is translated as CATSRDLRVGGGGNEQFF.